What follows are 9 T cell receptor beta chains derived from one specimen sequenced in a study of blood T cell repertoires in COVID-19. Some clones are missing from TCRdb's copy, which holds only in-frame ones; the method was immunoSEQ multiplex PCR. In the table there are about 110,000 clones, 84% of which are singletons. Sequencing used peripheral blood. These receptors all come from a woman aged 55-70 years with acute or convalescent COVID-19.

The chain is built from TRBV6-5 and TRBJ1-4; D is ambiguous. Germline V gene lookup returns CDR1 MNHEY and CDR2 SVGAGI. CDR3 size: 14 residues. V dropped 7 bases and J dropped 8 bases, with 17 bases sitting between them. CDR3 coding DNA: TGTGCCAGCATGAATGGGCAGATGAACGAAAAACTGTTTTTT. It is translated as CASMNGQMNEKLFF.

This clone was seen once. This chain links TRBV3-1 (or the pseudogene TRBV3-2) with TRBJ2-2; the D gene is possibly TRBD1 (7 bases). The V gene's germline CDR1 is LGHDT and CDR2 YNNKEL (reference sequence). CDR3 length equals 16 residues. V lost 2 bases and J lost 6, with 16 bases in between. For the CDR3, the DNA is TGTGCCAGCAGCCAATTGCAGGGGGGATGGTCCGGGGAGCTGTTTTTT. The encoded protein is CASSQLQGGWSGELFF.

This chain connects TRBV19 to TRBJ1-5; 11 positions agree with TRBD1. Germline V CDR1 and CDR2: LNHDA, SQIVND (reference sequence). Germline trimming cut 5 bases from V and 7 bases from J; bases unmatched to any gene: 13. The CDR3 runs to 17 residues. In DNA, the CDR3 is TGTGCCAGTAGTGTCAGCCATGGGACAGGGGGATACCAGCCCCAGCATTTT. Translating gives CASSVSHGTGGYQPQHF.

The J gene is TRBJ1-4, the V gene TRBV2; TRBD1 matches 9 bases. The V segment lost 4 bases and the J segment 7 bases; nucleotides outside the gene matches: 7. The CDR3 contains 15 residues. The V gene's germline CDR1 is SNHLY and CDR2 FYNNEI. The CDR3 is CASSGGQGRSEKLFF. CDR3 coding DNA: TGTGCCAGCAGTGGGGGACAGGGTCGGTCTGAAAAACTGTTTTTT. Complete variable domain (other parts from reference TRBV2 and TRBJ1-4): EPEVTQTPSHQVTQMGQEVILRCVPISNHLYFYWYRQILGQKVEFLVSFYNNEISEKSEIFDDQFSVERPDGSNFTLKIRSTKLEDSAMYFCASSGGQGRSEKLFFGSGTQLSVL.

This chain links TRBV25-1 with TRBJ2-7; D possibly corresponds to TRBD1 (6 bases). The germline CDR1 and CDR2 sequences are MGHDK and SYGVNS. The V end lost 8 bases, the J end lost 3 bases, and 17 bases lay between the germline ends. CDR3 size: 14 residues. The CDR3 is CASDRGGGNYEQYF. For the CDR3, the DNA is TGTGCCAGCGATAGAGGGGGTGGAAACTACGAGCAGTACTTC.

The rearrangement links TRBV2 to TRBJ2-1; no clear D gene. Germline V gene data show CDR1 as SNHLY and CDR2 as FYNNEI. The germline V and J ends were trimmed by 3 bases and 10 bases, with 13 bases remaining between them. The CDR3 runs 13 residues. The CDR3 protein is CASSDGLSKEQFF. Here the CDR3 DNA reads TGTGCCAGCAGTGACGGGTTGAGTAAGGAGCAGTTCTTC.

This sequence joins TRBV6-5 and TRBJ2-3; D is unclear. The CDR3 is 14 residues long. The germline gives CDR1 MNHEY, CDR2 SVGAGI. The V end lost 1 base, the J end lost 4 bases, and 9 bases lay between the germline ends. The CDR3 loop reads CASSYYNSADTQYF. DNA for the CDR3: TGTGCCAGCAGTTACTATAATAGTGCAGATACGCAGTATTTT.

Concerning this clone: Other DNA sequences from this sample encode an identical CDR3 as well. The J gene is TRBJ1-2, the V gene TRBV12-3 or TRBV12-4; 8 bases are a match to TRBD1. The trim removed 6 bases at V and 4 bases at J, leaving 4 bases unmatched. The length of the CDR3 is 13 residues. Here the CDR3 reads CASRPTGGYGYTF. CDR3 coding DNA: TGTGCCAGCAGACCTACAGGGGGCTATGGCTACACCTTC.

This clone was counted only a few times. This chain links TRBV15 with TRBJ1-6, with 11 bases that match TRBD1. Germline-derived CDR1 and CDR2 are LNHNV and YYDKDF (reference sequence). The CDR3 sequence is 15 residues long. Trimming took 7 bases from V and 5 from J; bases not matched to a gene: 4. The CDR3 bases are TGTGCCACCAACCAGGGACAGGGGGATAATTCACCCCTCCACTTT. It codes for CATNQGQGDNSPLHF.